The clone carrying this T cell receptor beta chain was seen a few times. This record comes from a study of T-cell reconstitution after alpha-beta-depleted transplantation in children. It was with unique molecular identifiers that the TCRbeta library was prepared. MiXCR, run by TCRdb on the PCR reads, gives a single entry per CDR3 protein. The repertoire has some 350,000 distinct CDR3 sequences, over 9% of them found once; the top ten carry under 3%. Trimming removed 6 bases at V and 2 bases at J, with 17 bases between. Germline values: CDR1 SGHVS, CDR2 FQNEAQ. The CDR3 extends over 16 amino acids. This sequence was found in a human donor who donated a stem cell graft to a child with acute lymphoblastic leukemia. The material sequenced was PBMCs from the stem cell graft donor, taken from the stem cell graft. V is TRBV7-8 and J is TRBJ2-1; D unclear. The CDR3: CASSIGAHSTYNEQFF. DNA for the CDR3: TGTGCCAGCAGTATCGGTGCCCACTCCACCTACAATGAGCAGTTCTTC.